This entry features one T cell receptor beta chain sequence. The antigen it binds to is not known. No base-level quality is on record; no much larger clone is a single base apart. The cysteine opens and the phenylalanine closes a CDR3 of 15 amino acids. Only the CDR3 portion is preserved as DNA: 45 bases, with reading frame beginning at the first base. CDR1 SGDLS and CDR2 YYNGEE are derived from the germline V gene. V ends up 0 bases short and J 6 bases short, with an unmatched junction base count of 6. TCRbeta CDR3 regions were amplified from genomic DNA by means of the immunoSEQ Assay, a bias-controlled multiplex PCR. Concerning the study's data processing: Nucleated cell counts per sample were estimated from amplification of reference gene primers within the assay. To quantify the absolute abundance of each unique TCRbeta CDR3 rearrangement, sequence reads were collapsed and filtered. Productive Simpson clonality was computed per sample as the square root of Simpson's diversity index over productive rearrangements. The table comes from immuneACCESS by way of TCRdb, which keeps in-frame sequences with V and J called. Part of the clones is missing from these tables; in studies checked, under half for an unresolved V gene and the rest for unknown reasons. Clone size and the V and J calls come from that table; the DNA yielded D and trimming. The sample yields 250,000 to 350,000 clones; 87% were counted once. The ten largest make up 2% to 3% of the sample.

This sample was included in a study of blood T cell repertoires in COVID-19 (TCRdb year 2020). Regarding the complete study: Samples from collaborators originated in the United States, Italy and Spain and spanned both the acute and convalescent phases of COVID-19. The material from the prospective study consisted of cDNA or gDNA derived from T cells, B-cell-depleted T cells, or PBMCs. Deeply sampled blood TCRbeta repertoires from subjects exposed to, actively infected with, or recovered from COVID-19 were included in the dataset. A freely available public database, intended as a resource for researchers studying the immune response to SARS-CoV-2, is where the repertoires were released. The samples were drawn from two sources: the first 160 participants of the ongoing ImmuneRACE study, and 1,254 subjects contributed by 6 global collaborators. A de-identified subject ID, COVID-19 status, age in years and sex were almost always included in the sample metadata. Where available, HLA class I and class II types were obtained from metadata supplied by the sample provider rather than from assay-based typing. The research as a whole found: How much clinical and demographic metadata was included differed by source and by participant, and the metadata was provided uncurated.

Each collaborating institution followed its own protocols to collect whole blood in K2EDTA tubes. For TCRbeta analysis, collaborator samples were shipped as frozen whole blood, as isolated PBMCs, or as DNA extracted from either sample type. This receptor was obtained from a young man with active or convalescent COVID-19. The receptor chain draws on TRBV9 and TRBJ1-2, and TRBD1 matches 9 of the central bases. Sequenced material: peripheral blood. The DNA is as follows: TGTGCCAGCAGCGTAGCTACGACAGGGGGTAATGGCTACACCTTC. Its product reads: CASSVATTGGNGYTF.